This T cell receptor beta chain was captured in a study of glioma-infiltrating T cells after dendritic cell vaccination. Overall study: Between the early 2000s and the early 2010s, patients got autologous tumor lysate-pulsed dendritic cell vaccines. Dendritic cells derived from monocytes and pulsed with autologous tumor lysate formed the vaccine.

TCRB CDR3 was amplified from 2 ug genomic DNA or less. Amplification used 60 V beta primers and 13 J beta primers. Sequencing used immunoSEQ multiplex PCR; TCRdb keeps in-frame clones, though not all of them. The sample records more than 20,000 clones, 89% being singletons. Time point meaning: after dendritic cell vaccination, including at tumor progression/relapse. This CDR3 contains 13 residues. With 5 bases removed from V and 8 bases from J, the gap between germline ends came to 15 bases. Germline-derived CDR1 and CDR2 are MNHEY and SVGAGI. The sequenced sample was blood, obtained after dendritic cell vaccination. This chain connects TRBV6-5 to TRBJ1-1; possibly TRBD1 for D (6 bases). The sequence was obtained from a human donor with glioblastoma. For the CDR3, the DNA is TGTGCCAGCAGTGCACGACAGGAAGGGGAAGCTTTCTTT. As protein: CASSARQEGEAFF.